The table lists the clone carrying this T cell receptor (beta chain) with many counts. The data were obtained in a study of T cells in Graves' hyperthyroidism and ophthalmopathy. Researchers took RNA transcripts and amplified the TCR beta CDR3 regions from them. TCR CDR3 underwent first-round RT-PCR with the HTBI primer set. A single record per CDR3 protein comes from TCRdb applying MiXCR to the multiplex PCR reads. The sample has fewer than 650,000 distinct CDR3 sequences, about 15% seen once. The TCR originated in a woman aged 40-49 years with Graves' ophthalmopathy. Source material: blood.

In nucleotides, the CDR3 is TGTGCCAGCAGTGGGACAGGGGACGGCTACACCTTC. Translation gives CASSGTGDGYTF. The rearrangement links TRBV12-3 or TRBV12-4 to TRBJ1-2, with 10 bases that match TRBD1. V gave up 5 bases and J gave up 8 bases; unmatched junction bases: 2. The CDR3 is 12 amino acids.